This TCR beta chain was sequenced in a study of blood T cell repertoires in COVID-19. The protocol was immunoSEQ multiplex PCR, while the TCRdb copy is restricted to in-frame clones and leaves out a portion. Of hundreds of thousands of clones in the sample, 75% to 90% were seen once. The CDR3 length is 15 residues. V lost 1 base and J lost 3; bases outside the gene matches: 2. The germline gives CDR1 MDHEN, CDR2 SYDVKM. This sequence was found in a man aged 35 to 55 with acute or convalescent COVID-19. The sequenced sample consisted of peripheral blood. The rearrangement links TRBV28 to TRBJ2-2; 7 bases are a match to TRBD2. The CDR3 DNA sequence: TGTGCCAGCAGTTTATATGCGGGAGACACCGGGGAGCTGTTTTTT. The encoded protein is CASSLYAGDTGELFF.